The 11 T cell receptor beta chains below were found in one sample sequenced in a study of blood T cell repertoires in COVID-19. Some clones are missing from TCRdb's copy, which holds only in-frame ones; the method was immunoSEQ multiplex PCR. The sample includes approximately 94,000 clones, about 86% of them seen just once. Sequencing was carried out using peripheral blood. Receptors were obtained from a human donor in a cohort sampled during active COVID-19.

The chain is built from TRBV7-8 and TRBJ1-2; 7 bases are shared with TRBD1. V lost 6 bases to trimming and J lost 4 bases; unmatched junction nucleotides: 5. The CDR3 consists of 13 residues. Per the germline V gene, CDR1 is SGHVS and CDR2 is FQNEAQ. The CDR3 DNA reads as TGTGCCAGCAGTTCGGACAGGCCCTATGGCTACACCTTC. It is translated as CASSSDRPYGYTF. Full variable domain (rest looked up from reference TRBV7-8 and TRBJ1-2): GAGVSQSPRYKVAKRGQDVALRCDPISGHVSLFWYQQALGQGPEFLTYFQNEAQLDKSGLPSDRFFAERPEGSVSTLKIQRTQQEDSAVYLCASSSDRPYGYTFGSGTRLTVV.

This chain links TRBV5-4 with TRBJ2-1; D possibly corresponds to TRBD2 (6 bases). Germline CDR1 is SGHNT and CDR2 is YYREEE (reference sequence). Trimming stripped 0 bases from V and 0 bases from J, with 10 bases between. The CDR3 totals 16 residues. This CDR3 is CASSLVGGISYNEQFF. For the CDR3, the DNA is TGTGCCAGCAGCTTGGTTGGGGGGATCTCCTACAATGAGCAGTTCTTC.

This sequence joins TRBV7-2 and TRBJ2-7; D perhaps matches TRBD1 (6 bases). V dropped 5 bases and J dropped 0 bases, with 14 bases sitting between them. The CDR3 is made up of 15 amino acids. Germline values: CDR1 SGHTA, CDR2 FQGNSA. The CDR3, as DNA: TGTGCCAGCAGCCCCACAGGGATCTCCTCCTACGAGCAGTACTTC. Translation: CASSPTGISSYEQYF.

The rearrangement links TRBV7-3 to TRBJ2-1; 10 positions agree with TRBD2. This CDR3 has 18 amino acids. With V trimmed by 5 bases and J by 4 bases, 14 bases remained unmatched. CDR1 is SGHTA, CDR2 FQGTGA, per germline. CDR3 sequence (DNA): TGTGCCAGCAGCCCGGGGCCACTAGCGGGGCAGCCTTACAATGAGCAGTTCTTC. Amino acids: CASSPGPLAGQPYNEQFF. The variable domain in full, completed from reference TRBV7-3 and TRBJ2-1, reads GAGVSQTPSNKVTEKGKYVELRCDPISGHTALYWYRQSLGQGPEFLIYFQGTGAADDSGLPNDRFFAVRPEGSVSTLKIQRTERGDSAVYLCASSPGPLAGQPYNEQFFGPGTRLTVL.

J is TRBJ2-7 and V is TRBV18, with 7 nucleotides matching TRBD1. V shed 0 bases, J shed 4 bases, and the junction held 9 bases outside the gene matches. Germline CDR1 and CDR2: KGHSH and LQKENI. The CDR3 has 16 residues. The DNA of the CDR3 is TGTGCCAGCTCACCACCGAAGGCAGGGGGTAGGTACGAGCAGTACTTC. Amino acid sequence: CASSPPKAGGRYEQYF.

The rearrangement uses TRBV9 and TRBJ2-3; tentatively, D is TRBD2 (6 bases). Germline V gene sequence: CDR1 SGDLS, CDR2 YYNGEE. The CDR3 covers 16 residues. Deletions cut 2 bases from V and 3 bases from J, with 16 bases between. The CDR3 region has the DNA TGTGCCAGCAGCGTCGCGGGACCGCGAGTTACAGATACGCAGTATTTT. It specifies CASSVAGPRVTDTQYF.

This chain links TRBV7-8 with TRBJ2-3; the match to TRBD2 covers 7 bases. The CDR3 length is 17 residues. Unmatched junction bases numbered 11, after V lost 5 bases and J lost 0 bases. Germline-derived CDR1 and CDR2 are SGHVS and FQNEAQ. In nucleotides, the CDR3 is TGTGCCAGCAGCCGATGGTCCAGCGGGGTTAGCACAGATACGCAGTATTTT. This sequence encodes CASSRWSSGVSTDTQYF.

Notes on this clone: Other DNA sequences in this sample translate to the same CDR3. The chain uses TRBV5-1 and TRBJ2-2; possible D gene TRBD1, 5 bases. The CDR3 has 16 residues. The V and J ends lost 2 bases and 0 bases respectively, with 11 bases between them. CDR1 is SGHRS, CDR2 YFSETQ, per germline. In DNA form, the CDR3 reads TGCGCCAGCAGCTTTCAGGGTCCGCCGAACACCGGGGAGCTGTTTTTT. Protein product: CASSFQGPPNTGELFF.

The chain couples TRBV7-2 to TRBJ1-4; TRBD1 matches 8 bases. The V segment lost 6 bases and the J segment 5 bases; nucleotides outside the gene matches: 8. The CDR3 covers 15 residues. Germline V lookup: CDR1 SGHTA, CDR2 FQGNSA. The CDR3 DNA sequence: TGTGCCAGCAGACCCCAAACAGGGGGAAATGAAAAACTGTTTTTT. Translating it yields CASRPQTGGNEKLFF.

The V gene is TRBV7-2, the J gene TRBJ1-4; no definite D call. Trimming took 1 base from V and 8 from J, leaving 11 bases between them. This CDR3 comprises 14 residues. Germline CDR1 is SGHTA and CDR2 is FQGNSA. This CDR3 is CASSLGRLSEKLFF. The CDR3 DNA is TGTGCCAGCAGCTTAGGGAGGTTAAGCGAAAAACTGTTTTTT.

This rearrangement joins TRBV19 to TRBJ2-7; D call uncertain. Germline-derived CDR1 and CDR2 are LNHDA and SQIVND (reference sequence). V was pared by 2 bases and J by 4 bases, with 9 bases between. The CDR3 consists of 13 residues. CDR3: CASSISEAYEQYF. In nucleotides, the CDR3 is TGTGCCAGTAGTATATCCGAGGCTTACGAGCAGTACTTC.